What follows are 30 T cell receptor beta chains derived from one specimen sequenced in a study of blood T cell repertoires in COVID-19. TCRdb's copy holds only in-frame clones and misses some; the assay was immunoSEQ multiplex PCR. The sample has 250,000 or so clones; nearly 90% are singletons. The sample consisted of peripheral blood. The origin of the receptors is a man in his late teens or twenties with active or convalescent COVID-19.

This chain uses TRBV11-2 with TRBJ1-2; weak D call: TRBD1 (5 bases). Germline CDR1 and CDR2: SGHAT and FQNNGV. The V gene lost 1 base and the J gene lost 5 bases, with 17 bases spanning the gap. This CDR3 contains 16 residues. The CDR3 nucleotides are TGTGCCAGCAGCTTAGGTGTCGCAGGGCCGTCATATGGCTACACCTTC. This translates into CASSLGVAGPSYGYTF. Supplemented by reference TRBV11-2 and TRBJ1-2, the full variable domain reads EAGVAQSPRYKIIEKRQSVAFWCNPISGHATLYWYQQILGQGPKLLIQFQNNGVVDDSQLPKDRFSAERLKGVDSTLKIQPAKLEDSAVYLCASSLGVAGPSYGYTFGSGTRLTVV.

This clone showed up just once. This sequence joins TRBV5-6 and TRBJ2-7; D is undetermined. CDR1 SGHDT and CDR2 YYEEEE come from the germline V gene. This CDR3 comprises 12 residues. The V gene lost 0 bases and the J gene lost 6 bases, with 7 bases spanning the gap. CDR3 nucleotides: TGTGCCAGCAGCTTGGTTGGCGGCGAGCAGTACTTC. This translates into CASSLVGGEQYF.

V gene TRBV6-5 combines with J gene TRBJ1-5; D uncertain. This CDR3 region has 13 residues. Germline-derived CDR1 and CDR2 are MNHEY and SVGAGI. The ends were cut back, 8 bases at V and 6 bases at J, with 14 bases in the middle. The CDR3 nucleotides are TGTGCCAGCCGCCGCAAGAGTGGTCAGCCCCAGCATTTT. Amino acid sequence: CASRRKSGQPQHF.

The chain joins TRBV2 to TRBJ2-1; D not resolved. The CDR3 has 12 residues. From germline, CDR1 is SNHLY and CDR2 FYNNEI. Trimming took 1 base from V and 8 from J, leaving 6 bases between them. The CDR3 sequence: CASSEGRDEQFF. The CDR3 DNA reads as TGTGCCAGCAGTGAAGGTCGGGATGAGCAGTTCTTC.

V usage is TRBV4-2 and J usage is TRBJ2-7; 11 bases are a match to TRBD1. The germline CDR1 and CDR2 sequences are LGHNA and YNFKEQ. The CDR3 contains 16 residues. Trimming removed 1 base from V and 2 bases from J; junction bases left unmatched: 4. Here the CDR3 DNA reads TGTGCCAGCAGCCAAGCCCTGGGACAGGGGGCCTACGAGCAGTACTTC. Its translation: CASSQALGQGAYEQYF.

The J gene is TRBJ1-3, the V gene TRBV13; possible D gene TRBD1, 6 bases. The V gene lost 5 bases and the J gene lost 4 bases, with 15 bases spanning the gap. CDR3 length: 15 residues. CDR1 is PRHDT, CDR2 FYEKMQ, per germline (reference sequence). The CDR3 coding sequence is TGTGCCAGCAGCACCCTCGGGGACATCGGAAACACCATATATTTT. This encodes CASSTLGDIGNTIYF. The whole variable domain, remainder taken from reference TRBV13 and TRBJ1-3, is AAGVIQSPRHLIKEKRETATLKCYPIPRHDTVYWYQQGPGQDPQFLISFYEKMQSDKGSIPDRFSAQQFSDYHSELNMSSLELGDSALYFCASSTLGDIGNTIYFGEGSWLTVV.

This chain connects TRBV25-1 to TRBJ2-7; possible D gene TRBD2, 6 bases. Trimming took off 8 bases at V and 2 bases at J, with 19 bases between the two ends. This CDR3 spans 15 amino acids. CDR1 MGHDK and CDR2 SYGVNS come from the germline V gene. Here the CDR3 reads CASAPLGGHTYEQYF. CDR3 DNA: TGTGCCAGCGCCCCCCTAGGAGGGCACACCTACGAGCAGTACTTC.

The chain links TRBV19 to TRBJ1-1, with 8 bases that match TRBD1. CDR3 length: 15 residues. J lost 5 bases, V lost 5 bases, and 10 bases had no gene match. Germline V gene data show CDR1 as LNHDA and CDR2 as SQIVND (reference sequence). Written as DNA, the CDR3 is TGTGCCAGTAGTTCGAGGGGGACAGGCCGTACTGAAGCTTTCTTT. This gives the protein CASSSRGTGRTEAFF.

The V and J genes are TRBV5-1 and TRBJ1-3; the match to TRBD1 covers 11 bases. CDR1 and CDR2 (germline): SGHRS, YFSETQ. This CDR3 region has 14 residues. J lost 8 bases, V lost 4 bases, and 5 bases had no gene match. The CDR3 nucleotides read TGCGCCAGCAGCCCAGGACAGGGGGCTGACACCATATATTTT. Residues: CASSPGQGADTIYF. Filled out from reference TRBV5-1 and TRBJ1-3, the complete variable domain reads KAGVTQTPRYLIKTRGQQVTLSCSPISGHRSVSWYQQTPGQGLQFLFEYFSETQRNKGNFPGRFSGRQFSNSRSEMNVSTLELGDSALYLCASSPGQGADTIYFGEGSWLTVV.

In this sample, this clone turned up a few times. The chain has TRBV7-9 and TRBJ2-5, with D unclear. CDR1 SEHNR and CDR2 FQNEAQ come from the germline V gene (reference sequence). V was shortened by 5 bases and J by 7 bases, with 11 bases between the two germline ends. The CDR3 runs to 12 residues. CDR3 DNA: TGTGCCAGCAGCCCTAGGTCTGGGACCCAGTACTTC. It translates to CASSPRSGTQYF.

The CDR3 DNA follows: TGTGCCAGCAGCTTCCTTGACATAAGCTCGGCCGGGGAGCTGTTTTTT. It codes for CASSFLDISSAGELFF. The chain recombines TRBV5-5 with TRBJ2-2; D call uncertain. Germline assignment: CDR1 SGHKS and CDR2 YYEKEE (reference sequence). The CDR3 has 16 residues. The V gene lost 2 bases and the J gene lost 6 bases, with 17 bases spanning the gap.

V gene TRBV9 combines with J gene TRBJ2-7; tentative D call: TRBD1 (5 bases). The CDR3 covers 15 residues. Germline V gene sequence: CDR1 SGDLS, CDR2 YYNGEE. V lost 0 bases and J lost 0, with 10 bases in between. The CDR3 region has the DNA TGTGCCAGCAGCGTAGGGACACAGAGCTCCTACGAGCAGTACTTC. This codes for CASSVGTQSSYEQYF. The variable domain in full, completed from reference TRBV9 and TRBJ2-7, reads DSGVTQTPKHLITATGQRVTLRCSPRSGDLSVYWYQQSLDQGLQFLIQYYNGEERAKGNILERFSAQQFPDLHSELNLSSLELGDSALYFCASSVGTQSSYEQYFGPGTRLTVT.

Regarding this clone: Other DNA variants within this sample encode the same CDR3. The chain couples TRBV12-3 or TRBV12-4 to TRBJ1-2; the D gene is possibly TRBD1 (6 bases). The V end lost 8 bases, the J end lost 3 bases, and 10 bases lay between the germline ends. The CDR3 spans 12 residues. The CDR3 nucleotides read TGTGCCAGCCGGGGGGGCGACTATGGCTACACCTTC. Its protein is CASRGGDYGYTF.

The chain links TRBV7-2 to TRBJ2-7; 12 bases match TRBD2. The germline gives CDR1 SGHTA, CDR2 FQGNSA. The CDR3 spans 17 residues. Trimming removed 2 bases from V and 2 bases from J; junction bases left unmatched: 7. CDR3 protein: CASSLRLAGVPTYEQYF. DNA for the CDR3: TGTGCCAGCAGCTTAAGACTAGCGGGAGTTCCAACCTACGAGCAGTACTTC.

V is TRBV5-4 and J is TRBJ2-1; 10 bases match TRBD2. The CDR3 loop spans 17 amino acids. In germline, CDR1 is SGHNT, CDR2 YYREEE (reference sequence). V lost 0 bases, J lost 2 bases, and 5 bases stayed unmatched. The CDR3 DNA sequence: TGTGCCAGCAGCTTGGAACTAGCGGGGAATACCTACAATGAGCAGTTCTTC. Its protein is CASSLELAGNTYNEQFF.

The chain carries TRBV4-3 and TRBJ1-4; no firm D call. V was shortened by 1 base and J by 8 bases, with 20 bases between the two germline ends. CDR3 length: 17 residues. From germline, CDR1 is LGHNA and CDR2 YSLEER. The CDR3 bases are TGCGCCAGCAGCCAAGGTCCCTCGGGAGGGATGGGGGAAAAACTGTTTTTT. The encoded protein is CASSQGPSGGMGEKLFF.

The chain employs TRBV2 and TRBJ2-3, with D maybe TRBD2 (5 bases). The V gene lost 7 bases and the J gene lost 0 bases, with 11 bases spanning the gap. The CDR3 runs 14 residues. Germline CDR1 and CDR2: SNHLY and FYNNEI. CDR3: CASKAEPSTDTQYF. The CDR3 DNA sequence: TGTGCCAGCAAAGCGGAACCTAGCACAGATACGCAGTATTTT.

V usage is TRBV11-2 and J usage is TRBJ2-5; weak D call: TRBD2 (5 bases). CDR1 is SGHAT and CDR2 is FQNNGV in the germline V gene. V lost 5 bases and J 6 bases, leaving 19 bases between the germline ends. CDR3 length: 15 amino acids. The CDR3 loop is CASSANGSGIKTQYF. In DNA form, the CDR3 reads TGTGCCAGCAGCGCGAACGGGTCGGGGATAAAGACCCAGTACTTC.

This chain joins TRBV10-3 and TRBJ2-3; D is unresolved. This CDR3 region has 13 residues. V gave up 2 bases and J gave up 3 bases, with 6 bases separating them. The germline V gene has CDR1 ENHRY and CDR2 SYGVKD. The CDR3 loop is CAISEVRTDTQYF. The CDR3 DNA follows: TGTGCCATCAGTGAGGTGAGGACAGATACGCAGTATTTT.

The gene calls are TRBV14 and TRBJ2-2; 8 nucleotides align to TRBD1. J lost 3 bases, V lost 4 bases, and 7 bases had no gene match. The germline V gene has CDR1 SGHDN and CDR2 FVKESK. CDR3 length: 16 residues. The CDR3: CASSLGQGPYTGELFF. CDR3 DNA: TGTGCCAGCAGCCTTGGACAGGGACCGTACACCGGGGAGCTGTTTTTT.

CDR3 DNA sequence: TGTGCCAGCAGCTTATTGAGCGCCGGGTCCGGGACTGAAGCTTTCTTT. It yields the protein CASSLLSAGSGTEAFF. This sequence joins TRBV7-2 and TRBJ1-1, with D unresolved. The V end lost 2 bases, the J end lost 5 bases, and 18 bases lay between the germline ends. CDR1 is SGHTA, CDR2 FQGNSA, per germline. The CDR3 has 16 amino acids.

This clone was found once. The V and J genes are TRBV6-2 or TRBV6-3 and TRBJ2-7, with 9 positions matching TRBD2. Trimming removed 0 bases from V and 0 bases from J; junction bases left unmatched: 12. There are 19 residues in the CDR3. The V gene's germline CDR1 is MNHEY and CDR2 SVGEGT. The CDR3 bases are TGTGCCAGCAGTTACTCGAGAAGCGGAGCGGGGGGTAACTCCTACGAGCAGTACTTC. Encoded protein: CASSYSRSGAGGNSYEQYF.

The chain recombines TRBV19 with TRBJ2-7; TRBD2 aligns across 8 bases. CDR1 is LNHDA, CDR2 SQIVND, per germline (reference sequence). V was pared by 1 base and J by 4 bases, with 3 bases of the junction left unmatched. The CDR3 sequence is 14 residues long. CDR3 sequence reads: CASSIGASGYEQYF. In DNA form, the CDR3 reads TGTGCCAGTAGTATAGGTGCTAGCGGGTACGAGCAGTACTTC.

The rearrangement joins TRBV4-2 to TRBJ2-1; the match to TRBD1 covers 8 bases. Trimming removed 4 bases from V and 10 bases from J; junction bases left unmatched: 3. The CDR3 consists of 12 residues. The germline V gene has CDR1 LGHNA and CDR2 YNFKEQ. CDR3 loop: CASSLRDREQFF. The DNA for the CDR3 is TGTGCCAGCAGCCTGAGGGACAGGGAGCAGTTCTTC.

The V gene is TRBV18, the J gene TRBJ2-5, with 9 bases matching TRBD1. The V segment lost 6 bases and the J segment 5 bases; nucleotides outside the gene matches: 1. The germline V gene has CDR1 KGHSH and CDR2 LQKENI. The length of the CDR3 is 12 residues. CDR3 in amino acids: CASSDRGETQYF. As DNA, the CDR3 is TGTGCCAGCTCGGACAGGGGTGAGACCCAGTACTTC.

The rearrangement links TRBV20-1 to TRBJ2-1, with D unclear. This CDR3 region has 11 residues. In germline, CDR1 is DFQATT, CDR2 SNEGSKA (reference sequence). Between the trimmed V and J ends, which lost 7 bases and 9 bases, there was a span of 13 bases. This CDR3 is CSVGGDAEQFF. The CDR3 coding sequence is TGCAGTGTCGGCGGAGATGCTGAGCAGTTCTTC.

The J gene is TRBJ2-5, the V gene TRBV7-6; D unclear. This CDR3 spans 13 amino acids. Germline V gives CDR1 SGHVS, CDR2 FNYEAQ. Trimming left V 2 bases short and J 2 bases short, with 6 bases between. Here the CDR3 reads CASSLTFQETQYF. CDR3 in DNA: TGTGCCAGCAGCTTAACATTTCAAGAGACCCAGTACTTC.

The DNA of the CDR3 is TGTGCCAGCAGCTTAGGGCAGGAATACGAGCAGTACTTC. Translated, it gives CASSLGQEYEQYF. The chain is built from TRBV7-9 and TRBJ2-7; D ambiguous. The CDR3 extends over 13 amino acids. V gave up 1 base and J gave up 4 bases, with 8 bases separating them. The germline gives CDR1 SEHNR, CDR2 FQNEAQ (reference sequence).

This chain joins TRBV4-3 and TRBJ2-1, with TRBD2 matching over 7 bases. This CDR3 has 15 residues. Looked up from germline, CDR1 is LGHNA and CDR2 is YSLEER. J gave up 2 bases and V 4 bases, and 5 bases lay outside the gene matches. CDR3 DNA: TGCGCCAGCAGCCCCATCAGCGGGACCTACAATGAGCAGTTCTTC. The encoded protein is CASSPISGTYNEQFF.

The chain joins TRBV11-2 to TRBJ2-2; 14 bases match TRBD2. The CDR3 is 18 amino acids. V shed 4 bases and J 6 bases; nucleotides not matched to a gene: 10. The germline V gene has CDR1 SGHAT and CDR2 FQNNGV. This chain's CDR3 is CASSSRLAGGPVSGELFF. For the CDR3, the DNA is TGTGCCAGCAGCTCCCGACTAGCGGGGGGGCCCGTGTCCGGGGAGCTGTTTTTT. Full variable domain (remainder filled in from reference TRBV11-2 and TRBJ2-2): EAGVAQSPRYKIIEKRQSVAFWCNPISGHATLYWYQQILGQGPKLLIQFQNNGVVDDSQLPKDRFSAERLKGVDSTLKIQPAKLEDSAVYLCASSSRLAGGPVSGELFFGEGSRLTVL.